One sample yielded the 18 T cell receptor beta chains listed below, sequenced in a study of type 1 regulatory T cells. One entry per CDR3 protein results from TCRdb running MiXCR on the reads. The data hold under 20,000 distinct CDR3 sequences, with roughly 10% observed a single time. The specimen sequenced was CD4+ T cells, either the whole sample or a sorted fraction (not recorded which). These receptors were taken from a human donor in good health.

This clonotype was seen more than once but under ten times. The chain is built from TRBV6-5 and TRBJ2-1, with TRBD2 matching 9 bases. The CDR3 covers 14 residues. J lost 9 bases, V lost 1 base, and 4 bases had no gene match. Germline lookup yields CDR1 MNHEY and CDR2 SVGAGI. CDR3 sequence (DNA): TGTGCCAGCAGTTACTGGCGGGAGGGGGGTGAGCAGTTCTTC. Protein product: CASSYWREGGEQFF.

This clonotype was detected many times. The chain has TRBV29-1 and TRBJ1-1; no clear D gene. Trimming removed 7 bases from V and 0 bases from J, with 9 bases in between. Germline values: CDR1 SQVTM, CDR2 ANQGSEA. The CDR3 is 12 amino acids. CDR3 amino acids: CSAANMNTEAFF. DNA of the CDR3: TGCAGCGCCGCTAATATGAACACTGAAGCTTTCTTT.

The chain combines TRBV15 with TRBJ2-5; weak D call: TRBD1 (5 bases). Between the trimmed V and J ends, which lost 0 bases and 1 base, there was a span of 12 bases. CDR1 and CDR2 from the germline V gene are LNHNV and YYDKDF (reference sequence). CDR3 size: 16 residues. The CDR3 protein is CATSRDLWGSQETQYF. Written as DNA, the CDR3 is TGTGCCACCAGCAGAGACCTATGGGGCAGCCAAGAGACCCAGTACTTC. Full variable domain (remainder filled in from reference TRBV15 and TRBJ2-5): DAMVIQNPRYQVTQFGKPVTLSCSQTLNHNVMYWYQQKSSQAPKLLFHYYDKDFNNEADTPDNFQSRRPNTSFCFLDIRSPGLGDTAMYLCATSRDLWGSQETQYFGPGTRLLVL.

This clonotype appeared a few times. The V call is TRBV14, the J call TRBJ2-5; D gene ambiguous. Germline V CDR1 and CDR2: SGHDN, FVKESK. This CDR3 is built from 13 residues. V was shortened by 2 bases and J by 2 bases, with 6 bases between the two germline ends. This CDR3 reads CASSQLDQETQYF. The DNA of the CDR3 is TGTGCCAGCAGCCAACTAGATCAAGAGACCCAGTACTTC.

A note on this clonotype: A much larger clone is a single base away; this may be a read error. This chain joins TRBV5-5 and TRBJ1-1; tentative D call: TRBD1 (5 bases). The CDR3 extends over 13 amino acids. Germline V gene lookup returns CDR1 SGHKS and CDR2 YYEKEE (reference sequence). V was pared by 0 bases and J by 5 bases, with 8 bases between. The CDR3 spells CASSLGRVTEAFF. CDR3 DNA: TGTGCCAGCAGCTTGGGCAGGGTGACTGAAGCTTTCTTT.

The table lists this clonotype with many counts. DNA of the CDR3: TGCAGTGCTACCCCCTTCTCAGAAAACTATGGCTACACCTTC. The encoded protein is CSATPFSENYGYTF. The chain joins TRBV20-1 to TRBJ1-2; unclear D gene. V gave up 4 bases and J gave up 2 bases, with 14 bases separating them. This CDR3 has 14 residues. CDR1 is DFQATT and CDR2 is SNEGSKA in the germline V gene (reference sequence).

Remarks on this clonotype: At one end, the junction sequence differs from germline, possibly due to a read error. The rearrangement links TRBV15 to TRBJ1-5; D gene uncertain. Per germline, CDR1 LNHNV and CDR2 YYDKDF (reference sequence). This CDR3 spans 13 amino acids. The CDR3 sequence: CTTSRKENQPQHF. The CDR3 nucleotides are TGTACCACCAGCAGAAAGGAGAATCAGCCCCAGCATTTT.

V is TRBV20-1 and J is TRBJ2-1; D is undetermined. The V and J ends lost 6 bases and 3 bases respectively, with 15 bases between them. The CDR3 contains 14 residues. Germline V gene data show CDR1 as DFQATT and CDR2 as SNEGSKA (reference sequence). For the CDR3, the DNA is TGCAGTGCCTCGTGGATGTCTAGCTACAATGAGCAGTTCTTC. It specifies CSASWMSSYNEQFF.

This clonotype was counted many times. This rearrangement joins TRBV3-1 to TRBJ2-1, with 11 bases fitting TRBD2. CDR3 length: 16 residues. With V trimmed by 6 bases and J by 7 bases, 11 bases remained unmatched. Looked up from germline, CDR1 is LGHDT and CDR2 is YNNKEL (reference sequence). CDR3 protein: CASSHITSGSKNEQFF. CDR3 in DNA: TGTGCCAGCAGTCATATTACTAGCGGGAGTAAAAATGAGCAGTTCTTC.

The V call is TRBV6-4, the J call TRBJ2-3, with D possibly matching TRBD2 (5 bases). Looked up from germline, CDR1 is MRHNA and CDR2 is SNTAGT. The CDR3 runs to 14 residues. Trimming took 5 bases from V and 7 from J, leaving 16 bases between them. The DNA of the CDR3 is TGTGCCAGCAGTTCCTCTGGGAGTTTGAATACGCAGTATTTT. Amino acid sequence: CASSSSGSLNTQYF.

This clonotype was recorded many times. V and J are TRBV5-1 and TRBJ2-2; D is possibly TRBD2 (5 bases). Germline lookup yields CDR1 SGHRS and CDR2 YFSETQ. With 4 bases removed from V and 4 bases from J, the gap between germline ends came to 17 bases. The CDR3 totals 16 residues. The CDR3, as DNA: TGCGCCAGCAGCGCCGCGGGCGGGTACAGCACCGGGGAGCTGTTTTTT. Protein sequence: CASSAAGGYSTGELFF. Looking up the rest from reference TRBV5-1 and TRBJ2-2 gives the full variable domain: KAGVTQTPRYLIKTRGQQVTLSCSPISGHRSVSWYQQTPGQGLQFLFEYFSETQRNKGNFPGRFSGRQFSNSRSEMNVSTLELGDSALYLCASSAAGGYSTGELFFGEGSRLTVL.

This clonotype is medium-sized within its sample. The chain carries TRBV5-1 and TRBJ2-1; 8 bases are shared with TRBD1. Germline trimming cut 7 bases from V and 6 bases from J; bases unmatched to any gene: 9. In germline, CDR1 is SGHRS, CDR2 YFSETQ. The CDR3 extends over 14 amino acids. CDR3 protein: CASSGGQEGNEQFF. The CDR3 region has the DNA TGCGCCAGCTCCGGGGGACAGGAGGGCAATGAGCAGTTCTTC.

By share, this clonotype ranks as medium-sized. This rearrangement joins TRBV5-1 to TRBJ2-7; D gene ambiguous. The V gene lost 3 bases and the J gene lost 6 bases, with 7 bases spanning the gap. The CDR3 loop spans 11 amino acids. Germline values: CDR1 SGHRS, CDR2 YFSETQ. CDR3 protein: CASSSSVEQYF. For the CDR3, the DNA is TGCGCCAGCAGCTCCTCCGTCGAGCAGTACTTC.

In this sample, this clonotype turned up many times. The J gene is TRBJ1-1, the V gene TRBV11-2; possible D gene TRBD1, 5 bases. V shed 4 bases and J shed 0 bases, with 12 bases lying between them. The CDR3 is 15 residues long. Germline CDR1 and CDR2: SGHAT and FQNNGV. In nucleotides, the CDR3 is TGTGCCAGCAGCTGGGCCAGGGCCTTGAACACTGAAGCTTTCTTT. Translating gives CASSWARALNTEAFF.

This clonotype was counted at least ten times. Here the CDR3 reads CATSDPGQGSDTQYF. The DNA of the CDR3 is TGTGCCACCAGTGACCCTGGACAGGGTTCAGATACGCAGTATTTT. The chain employs TRBV24-1 and TRBJ2-3, with 8 bases aligning to TRBD1. Germline lookup yields CDR1 KGHDR and CDR2 SFDVKD. The CDR3 covers 15 residues. The trim removed 4 bases at V and 4 bases at J, leaving 6 bases unmatched.

At least ten counts were recorded for this clonotype. This chain links TRBV5-6 with TRBJ1-1, with 7 positions matching TRBD1. This CDR3 spans 14 amino acids. V gave up 8 bases and J gave up 5 bases; unmatched junction bases: 12. CDR1 is SGHDT and CDR2 is YYEEEE in the germline V gene. The CDR3 sequence is CASSILDRWTEAFF. The CDR3 nucleotides are TGTGCCAGTTCTATCCTGGACAGGTGGACTGAAGCTTTCTTT.

This clonotype counts as medium-sized. The CDR3 DNA reads TGTGCCAGCTCCCCTCGGTCAGCGAACACCGGGGAGCTGTTTTTT. It specifies CASSPRSANTGELFF. The rearrangement uses TRBV18 and TRBJ2-2, with D unresolved. Germline V gene sequence: CDR1 KGHSH, CDR2 LQKENI. The germline V and J ends were trimmed by 6 bases and 0 bases, with 11 bases remaining between them. The CDR3 has 15 residues.

The sample holds many counts of this clonotype. This chain uses TRBV10-3 with TRBJ2-2; 14 nucleotides align to TRBD2. V shed 3 bases and J 4 bases; nucleotides not matched to a gene: 1. Germline CDR1 ENHRY, CDR2 SYGVKD. This CDR3 spans 16 amino acids. The CDR3 nucleotides are TGTGCCATCAGTGAAGGACTAGCGGGAGGCACCGGGGAGCTGTTTTTT. It specifies CAISEGLAGGTGELFF.